The present entry profiles one TCR beta chain with its context. Only one count was recorded for this clone. Its cognate antigen has yet to be identified. No per-base quality is available; no much larger clone lies one base away. This sample is part of a study of OX40 agonist ivuxolimab in advanced cancers. Concerning the study at large: Ivuxolimab was an agonistic, fully human IgG2 monoclonal antibody directed against OX40 (CD134), a costimulatory receptor. Prior anti-PD-1, anti-PD-L1 or anti-CTLA-4 therapy was permitted, and less than 45% of dose-escalation patients had received checkpoint inhibitors. The monotherapy dose-escalation portion (N ≈ 52 patients) of the phase I ivuxolimab trial is reported in the paper. Intravenous ivuxolimab was administered to patients every 2 weeks at six dose levels: 0.01, 0.1, 0.3, 1.5, 3 and 10 mg/kg. A male proportion of roughly 85% and a mean age of roughly 58 years, ranging from about 23 to 90, were recorded for the dose-escalation cohort. Among the roughly 50 dose-escalation patients, about 19 had hepatocellular carcinoma, 15 or so melanoma, 9 renal cell carcinoma and 9 head and neck cancer. Partial responses occurred in three dose-escalation patients, of whom one had hepatocellular carcinoma and two had cutaneous melanoma. Peripheral TCRbeta sequencing was intended to test whether TCR sequence diversity was altered and clonal T-cell expansion was caused by ivuxolimab.

To sequence the TCRbeta CDR3 region, genomic DNA was isolated from the sorted cells. The immunoSEQ Assay was used to sequence the TCRbeta CDR3 regions. TCRdb limited this immuneACCESS table to in-frame rearrangements with V and J called. A share of clones is missing; checked studies link under half to unresolved V genes, and the rest is unexplained. This sample has tens of thousands of clones in its table, and 82% of those were observed once. Together, the top ten hold about 5.5% of the sample. CDR3 length: 13 amino acids, cysteine to phenylalanine. The DNA shown is the 39-base CDR3, in frame from base 1. At the junction V is shortened by 6 bases and J by 8 bases, with 14 bases in between. CDR1 and CDR2 were assigned from the germline V gene as MNHEY and SVGAGI. Study-level results and caveats: At doses of 0.1 to 3.0 mg/kg, clonal expansion of both CD4+ and CD8+ T cells in blood was seen between baseline and week 6. The antigen specificity of the peripheral T cells that underwent clonal expansion was not determined. Partial responders in the 0.1-3.0 mg/kg groups had among the lowest normalized peripheral clonal expansion, especially among CD8+ T cells. Low levels of normalized T-cell clonal expansion were also seen in some patients who did not respond. On average, CD8+ T cells showed more expanded clones than CD4+ T cells after ivuxolimab.

The trial excluded patients who had a history of autoimmune disease or who were on systemic immunosuppression. In every dose cohort, peripheral blood was drawn for TCR sequencing at baseline, cycle 4 day 1, and cycle 7 day 1. The samples were drawn from a first-in-human, open-label, multicenter phase I dose-escalation trial of ivuxolimab. Adults with locally advanced or metastatic melanoma, renal cell, hepatocellular, or head and neck squamous cell carcinoma were enrolled in the trial. CD4+ and CD8+ T cells were sorted separately from peripheral blood before TCR sequencing. The rearrangement joined TRBV6-5 to TRBJ2-1; the D gene cannot be named for sure. This sample comprised CD4+ or CD8+ T cells sorted from blood, obtained in a trial of the OX40 agonist ivuxolimab. This receptor was identified in an adult with an advanced solid tumor such as melanoma, head and neck, liver or kidney cancer. The CDR3 corresponds to CASRLSLTDEQFF. DNA sequence: TGTGCCAGCAGGCTGTCCCTTACGGATGAGCAGTTCTTC.